These 32 T cell receptor beta chains were all obtained from the same sample, sequenced in a study of blood T cells in healthy people across ages. It was with a sample-barcoded 5' primer and a J-beta primer mix that a second PCR of roughly 7 to 11 cycles was run. MiXCR was run by TCRdb on the 5' RACE reads, yielding one entry per CDR3 protein. This table holds more than 750,000 distinct CDR3 sequences, 25% to 30% found once. This same sample was also taken into another study, of T cells of mothers and their children.

The source material was blood. The receptor set was obtained from a woman in her thirties or forties in good health.

The CDR3 loop is CASSLDRGGYQETQYF. CDR3 nucleotide sequence: TGCGCCAGCAGCCTCGACAGGGGAGGATACCAAGAGACCCAGTACTTC. The J gene is TRBJ2-5, the V gene TRBV4-1, with TRBD1 identical over 8 bases. Germline V lookup: CDR1 MGHRA, CDR2 YSYEKL. V was clipped by 4 bases and J by 0 bases; unmatched bases: 7. The CDR3 spans 16 residues.

This clonotype was observed a handful of times. The rearrangement joins TRBV5-1 to TRBJ1-2; maybe TRBD1 (5 bases). CDR1 SGHRS and CDR2 YFSETQ come from the germline V gene. The CDR3 contains 16 residues. V lost 2 bases and J 10 bases, leaving 24 bases between the germline ends. The CDR3 DNA is TGCGCCAGCAGCTTTGGGCTGCGAGGGGAAGAGGATGACTACACCTTC. It encodes CASSFGLRGEEDDYTF.

The chain joins TRBV9 to TRBJ2-5; 10 bases are a match to TRBD1. Trimming took 2 bases from V and 5 from J; bases not matched to a gene: 3. This CDR3 has 14 amino acids. Germline V gene data show CDR1 as SGDLS and CDR2 as YYNGEE. The CDR3 here is CASSVDRGLETQYF. DNA of the CDR3: TGTGCCAGCAGCGTCGACAGGGGGCTCGAGACCCAGTACTTC.

Concerning this clonotype itself: A much larger clone differs by one base, so this may be a read error. V and J are TRBV27 and TRBJ2-1, with a possible D match to TRBD1 (6 bases). TRBJ2-7 matches the DNA end more closely, so the J call is doubtful. This CDR3 region has 17 residues. From germline, CDR1 is MNHEY and CDR2 SMNVEV (reference sequence). The CDR3 DNA sequence: TGTGCCAGCAGTTTATCGGCCCGGGGCAGGGGAGCATACGAGCAGTACTTC. Amino acids: CASSLSARGRGAYEQYF.

Concerning this clonotype: A much larger clone sits a single nucleotide away, making a read error possible. The chain links TRBV3-1 to TRBJ2-5; 7 nucleotides agree with TRBD1. CDR3 length: 14 residues. Looked up from germline, CDR1 is LGHDT and CDR2 is YNNKEL (reference sequence). Germline trimming cut 2 bases from V and 12 bases from J; bases unmatched to any gene: 12. The CDR3 DNA reads as TGTGCCAGCAGCCAACCTATGCCCACAGGGGCGGAGTACTTC. It yields the protein CASSQPMPTGAEYF.

A remark on this clonotype: At one boundary the junction diverges from the germline segment, which might be a read error. The chain joins TRBV10-3 to TRBJ1-1, with TRBD1 matching 7 bases. Germline V lookup: CDR1 ENHRY, CDR2 SYGVKD. The CDR3 is 13 amino acids. CDR3 amino acids: CAIRIQGNTEACF. CDR3 coding DNA: TGTGCCATCAGAATACAGGGGAACACTGAAGCTTGCTTT.

This clonotype was observed a few times. At one end the junction does not follow the germline gene, possibly because of a read error. V and J are TRBV7-2 and TRBJ2-3, with 8 bases fitting TRBD2. This CDR3 is 16 amino acids long. Germline CDR1 reads SGHTA; CDR2 reads FQGNSA. CDR3 nucleotide sequence: TGTGCCAGCAGCTTACAGGCGGGGGGCGGAACAGGTACGCAGTATTTT. It codes for CASSLQAGGGTGTQYF.

The J gene is TRBJ1-1, the V gene TRBV25-1; D ambiguous. Germline CDR1 reads MGHDK; CDR2 reads SYGVNS. Trimming removed 3 bases from V and 3 bases from J, with 11 bases in between. The CDR3 length is 14 residues. CDR3: CASSDPVRDTEAFF. In DNA, the CDR3 is TGTGCCAGCAGTGACCCCGTACGAGACACTGAAGCTTTCTTT.

This clonotype showed up many times. CDR3 bases: TGCAGCGTTGCGGACAGGACTAACTATGGCTACACCTTC. Its protein product is CSVADRTNYGYTF. V usage is TRBV29-1 and J usage is TRBJ1-2, with 7 bases fitting TRBD1. The CDR3 is made up of 13 amino acids. The germline V gene encodes CDR1 SQVTM and CDR2 ANQGSEA. V was pared by 4 bases and J by 0 bases, with 2 bases of the junction left unmatched.

This clonotype was recorded a few times. At one end, the junction sequence differs from germline, possibly due to a read error. The chain couples TRBV27 to TRBJ1-2; D gene unclear. The CDR3 is 15 amino acids. The germline V gene encodes CDR1 MNHEY and CDR2 SMNVEV (reference sequence). The CDR3 loop reads CTSSPMDPAGYGYTF. CDR3 bases: TGTACCAGCAGTCCGATGGATCCGGCTGGGTATGGCTACACCTTC.

The chain is built from TRBV28 and TRBJ2-1; 7 bases align to TRBD1. The CDR3 consists of 12 residues. Per the germline V gene, CDR1 is MDHEN and CDR2 is SYDVKM. V shed 10 bases, J shed 10 bases, and the junction held 10 bases outside the gene matches. The CDR3 loop reads CATGGVLYEQFF. The CDR3 DNA follows: TGTGCCACAGGGGGTGTACTATACGAGCAGTTCTTC. The whole variable domain, remainder taken from reference TRBV28 and TRBJ2-1, is DVKVTQSSRYLVKRTGEKVFLECVQDMDHENMFWYRQDPGLGLRLIYFSYDVKMKEKGDIPEGYSVSREKKERFSLILESASTNQTSMYLCATGGVLYEQFFGPGTRLTVL.

The chain uses TRBV20-1 and TRBJ2-4; 7 positions match TRBD1. Germline CDR1 reads DFQATT; CDR2 reads SNEGSKA (reference sequence). Unmatched junction bases numbered 8, after V lost 6 bases and J lost 0 bases. CDR3 length equals 15 residues. The chain's CDR3 is CSALQGSLAKNIQYF. CDR3 DNA sequence: TGCAGTGCCCTACAGGGGTCTCTAGCCAAAAACATTCAGTACTTC.

The rearrangement joins TRBV7-3 to TRBJ1-1; the D gene is possibly TRBD1 (5 bases). Trimming pared 5 bases from V and 1 base from J, leaving 17 bases between. Germline V lookup: CDR1 SGHTA, CDR2 FQGTGA. CDR3 length equals 16 residues. CDR3 in DNA: TGTGCCAGCAGCGAAATGGGGCCAGGTTCGAACACTGAAGCTTTCTTT. Amino acids: CASSEMGPGSNTEAFF.

CDR3: CASSWGGHQPQHF. DNA of the CDR3: TGTGCCAGCAGCTGGGGGGGTCATCAGCCCCAGCATTTT. The chain carries TRBV5-6 and TRBJ1-5, with D tentatively TRBD1 (5 bases). V shed 3 bases and J shed 5 bases, with 9 bases lying between them. The V gene's germline CDR1 is SGHDT and CDR2 YYEEEE. This CDR3 has 13 residues.

The rearrangement joins TRBV7-2 to TRBJ1-1; TRBD1 is a possible D gene (6 bases). The CDR3 spans 15 residues. CDR1 SGHTA and CDR2 FQGNSA come from the germline V gene. V dropped 5 bases and J dropped 1 base, with 14 bases sitting between them. In DNA, the CDR3 is TGTGCCAGCAGCGCCCAGGTGACAGGGAACACTGAAGCTTTCTTT. Residues: CASSAQVTGNTEAFF.

This clonotype was detected only a few times. The chain carries TRBV18 and TRBJ2-3, with a tentative D call TRBD1 (6 bases). Germline assignment: CDR1 KGHSH and CDR2 LQKENI. Trimming took 3 bases from V and 3 from J, leaving 16 bases between them. This CDR3 has 16 residues. The CDR3 nucleotides read TGTGCCAGCTCACCCCGTCCAGGGGCGGCTACAGATACGCAGTATTTT. It yields the protein CASSPRPGAATDTQYF.

In this sample, this clonotype turned up many times. The chain uses TRBV28 and TRBJ2-1; D perhaps matches TRBD2 (5 bases). Trimming shortened V by 6 bases and J by 12 bases, and 15 bases separated the two germline ends. CDR1 is MDHEN and CDR2 is SYDVKM in the germline V gene. The CDR3 is made up of 12 amino acids. The CDR3 spells CASSRERRGQFF. The CDR3 DNA is TGTGCCAGCAGCCGAGAGCGTCGGGGGCAGTTCTTC.

This clonotype was recorded a few times. This may be a read error: a much more frequent sequence differs by one nucleotide. This chain joins TRBV7-2 and TRBJ2-7, with D possibly TRBD2 on 6 matching bases. CDR3 length: 15 residues. CDR1 and CDR2 (germline): SGHTA, FQGNSA. CDR3 sequence reads: CVSSPRDVGSYEQYF. CDR3 nucleotide sequence: TGTGTCAGCAGCCCGCGGGACGTCGGCTCCTACGAGCAGTACTTC.

The CDR3, as DNA: TGTGCCAGCAGCTTCGTGGCAGGGTTCTACAATGAGCAGTACTTC. This translates into CASSFVAGFYNEQYF. The J gene is TRBJ2-1, the V gene TRBV27; the D gene is possibly TRBD1 (5 bases). The J call may not be correct, given that the DNA end is closer to TRBJ2-7. There are 15 residues in the CDR3. Germline values: CDR1 MNHEY, CDR2 SMNVEV (reference sequence).

The CDR3 protein is CASRPGQGDNQPQHF. CDR3 coding DNA: TGTGCCAGCAGGCCGGGACAGGGGGACAATCAGCCCCAGCATTTT. The chain uses TRBV2 and TRBJ1-5; 11 positions match TRBD1. The germline gives CDR1 SNHLY, CDR2 FYNNEI. This CDR3 has 15 residues. V lost 6 bases and J lost 3; bases outside the gene matches: 4.

Many counts were recorded for this clonotype. The chain has TRBV20-1 and TRBJ2-4, with 7 bases identical to TRBD2. Germline V CDR1 and CDR2: DFQATT, SNEGSKA (reference sequence). The CDR3 length is 13 residues. V trimming: 5 bases; J trimming: 4 bases; junction bases outside the gene matches: 5. In DNA, the CDR3 is TGCAGTGCTGGGGACTATCCGAAAAACATTCAGTACTTC. Encoded protein: CSAGDYPKNIQYF.

The chain has TRBV29-1 and TRBJ2-7; no definite D call. V was trimmed by 4 bases and J by 5 bases, leaving 12 bases between them. CDR1 is SQVTM, CDR2 ANQGSEA, per germline. This CDR3 spans 12 amino acids. The CDR3 DNA follows: TGCAGCGTTGGGTCAGACGGGCACGAGCAGTACTTC. Protein: CSVGSDGHEQYF.

The gene calls are TRBV30 and TRBJ2-7; TRBD2 matches 8 bases. The CDR3 is 15 amino acids. After removal of 4 bases from V and 2 bases from J, the junction contained 10 bases not matched to a gene. Germline CDR1 reads GTSNPN; CDR2 reads SVGIG (reference sequence). The CDR3 bases are TGTGCCTGGAATCGGGAGGGTTTGATTGCCTACGAGCAGTACTTC. Amino acid sequence: CAWNREGLIAYEQYF.

As for this clonotype: A single base separates this from a much larger clone, so it may be a read error. The V call is TRBV12-3 or TRBV12-4, the J call TRBJ2-1; 7 bases line up with TRBD1. V lost 5 bases, J lost 15 bases, and 10 bases stayed unmatched. The CDR3 consists of 12 residues. The CDR3 nucleotides read TGTGCCAGCAGTCAACGACAGGGATTTTCGTTCTTC. The encoded protein is CASSQRQGFSFF.

This rearrangement joins TRBV20-1 to TRBJ1-5; D is unclear. With 3 bases removed from V and 4 bases from J, the gap between germline ends came to 10 bases. The CDR3 is 13 amino acids. From germline, CDR1 is DFQATT and CDR2 SNEGSKA (reference sequence). The CDR3 region is CSARSGRNQPQHF. The CDR3 coding sequence is TGCAGTGCTAGGTCCGGCAGGAATCAGCCCCAGCATTTT.

This clonotype was seen many times. This chain connects TRBV28 to TRBJ2-7; unclear D gene. With 7 bases removed from V and 6 bases from J, the gap between germline ends came to 4 bases. CDR1 MDHEN and CDR2 SYDVKM come from the germline V gene. The CDR3 consists of 9 residues. The CDR3: CASIGEQYF. The DNA of the CDR3 is TGTGCCAGCATCGGCGAGCAGTACTTC.

Regarding this clonotype: A much larger clone differs from this one at a single base, so this may be a read error. The chain links TRBV5-6 to TRBJ2-7; TRBD1 matches 8 bases. V was clipped by 4 bases and J by 3 bases; unmatched bases: 9. The length of the CDR3 is 15 residues. Looked up from germline, CDR1 is SGHDT and CDR2 is YYEEEE. In DNA form, the CDR3 reads TGTGCCAGCAGCAGCGCCTCAGGGGGCTGCTACGAGCAGTACTTC. Protein sequence: CASSSASGGCYEQYF.

In regard to this clonotype: A junction end diverges from the germline sequence, so it may reflect a read error. The chain couples TRBV27 to TRBJ2-1; D unclear. This CDR3 is 11 amino acids long. In germline, CDR1 is MNHEY, CDR2 SMNVEV (reference sequence). The CDR3 here is CAGSFSNEQFF. CDR3 nucleotide sequence: TGTGCCGGCAGTTTTAGTAATGAGCAGTTCTTC.

There are many counts of this clonotype. The rearrangement joins TRBV5-8 to TRBJ2-7, with 10 bases identical to TRBD2. J gave up 1 base and V 6 bases, and 4 bases lay outside the gene matches. The length of the CDR3 is 14 residues. Per the germline V gene, CDR1 is SGHTS and CDR2 is YDEGEE. The CDR3 DNA reads TGTGCCAGCAAACTAGCGGGGTCTTCCTACGAGCAGTACTTC. Amino acids: CASKLAGSSYEQYF.

This clonotype has at least ten counts. This chain connects TRBV6-1 to TRBJ2-7; D gene ambiguous. CDR1 and CDR2 from the germline V gene are MNHNS and SASEGT. V shed 7 bases and J shed 0 bases, with 10 bases lying between them. CDR3 size: 13 residues. The DNA of the CDR3 is TGTGCCAGCACGCGGCCCAGCTCCTACGAGCAGTACTTC. It codes for CASTRPSSYEQYF.

At least ten counts were recorded for this clonotype. J is TRBJ2-4 and V is TRBV27; a weak D match, TRBD1 (5 bases). The germline gives CDR1 MNHEY, CDR2 SMNVEV (reference sequence). The V end lost 6 bases, the J end lost 6 bases, and 18 bases lay between the germline ends. The CDR3 consists of 15 residues. The CDR3 DNA sequence: TGTGCCAGCAGCCAAGGGGTAACGCCGGGAAACATTCAGTACTTC. It encodes CASSQGVTPGNIQYF.

The V and J genes are TRBV5-1 and TRBJ2-3, with D possibly matching TRBD2 (5 bases). From germline, CDR1 is SGHRS and CDR2 YFSETQ. The CDR3 consists of 15 residues. V dropped 1 base and J dropped 4 bases, with 13 bases sitting between them. CDR3: CASSLLGYSADTQYF. CDR3 DNA sequence: TGCGCCAGCAGCTTGTTAGGATATAGCGCAGATACGCAGTATTTT. The variable domain in full, with the rest retrieved from reference TRBV5-1 and TRBJ2-3, is KAGVTQTPRYLIKTRGQQVTLSCSPISGHRSVSWYQQTPGQGLQFLFEYFSETQRNKGNFPGRFSGRQFSNSRSEMNVSTLELGDSALYLCASSLLGYSADTQYFGPGTRLTVL.